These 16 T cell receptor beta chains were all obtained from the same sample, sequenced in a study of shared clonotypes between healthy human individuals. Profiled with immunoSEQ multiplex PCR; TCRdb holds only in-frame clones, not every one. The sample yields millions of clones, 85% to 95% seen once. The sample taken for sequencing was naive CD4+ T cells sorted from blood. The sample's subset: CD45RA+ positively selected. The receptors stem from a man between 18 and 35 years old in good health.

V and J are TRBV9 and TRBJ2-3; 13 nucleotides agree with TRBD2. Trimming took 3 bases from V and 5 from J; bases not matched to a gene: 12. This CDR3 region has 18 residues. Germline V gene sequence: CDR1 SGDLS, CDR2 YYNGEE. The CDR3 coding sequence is TGTGCCAGCAGCGACTGGCCCGGGACTAGCGGGACTAGAGATACGCAGTATTTT. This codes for CASSDWPGTSGTRDTQYF.

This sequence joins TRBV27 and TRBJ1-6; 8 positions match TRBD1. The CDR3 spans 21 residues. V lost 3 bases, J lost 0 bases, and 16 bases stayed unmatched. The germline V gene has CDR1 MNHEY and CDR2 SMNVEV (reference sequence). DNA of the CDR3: TGTGCCAGCAGTTTGGGGGGCAGGGGGCTAATTCCCAGCTCCTATAATTCACCCCTCCACTTT. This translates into CASSLGGRGLIPSSYNSPLHF.

CDR3 protein: CASSQDPTGASTTDTQYF. The CDR3 DNA sequence: TGCGCCAGCAGCCAAGATCCGACGGGGGCATCGACCACAGATACGCAGTATTTT. The chain joins TRBV4-1 to TRBJ2-3; D is possibly TRBD1 or TRBD2 (6 bases each). The germline gives CDR1 MGHRA, CDR2 YSYEKL. The CDR3 is made up of 18 amino acids. Trimming pared 0 bases from V and 2 bases from J, leaving 18 bases between.

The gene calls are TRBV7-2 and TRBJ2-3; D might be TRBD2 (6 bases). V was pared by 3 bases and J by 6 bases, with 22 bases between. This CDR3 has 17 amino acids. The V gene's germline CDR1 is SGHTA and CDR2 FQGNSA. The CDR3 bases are TGTGCCAGCAGCTTTCTGCCGGGACTCGCGCTAACGGATACGCAGTATTTT. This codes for CASSFLPGLALTDTQYF.

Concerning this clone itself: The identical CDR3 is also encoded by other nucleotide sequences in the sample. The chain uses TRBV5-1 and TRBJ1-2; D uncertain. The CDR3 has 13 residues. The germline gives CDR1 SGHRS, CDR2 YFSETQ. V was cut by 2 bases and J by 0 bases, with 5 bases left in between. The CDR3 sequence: CASSFSANYGYTF. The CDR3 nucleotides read TGCGCCAGCAGCTTTTCAGCTAACTATGGCTACACCTTC.

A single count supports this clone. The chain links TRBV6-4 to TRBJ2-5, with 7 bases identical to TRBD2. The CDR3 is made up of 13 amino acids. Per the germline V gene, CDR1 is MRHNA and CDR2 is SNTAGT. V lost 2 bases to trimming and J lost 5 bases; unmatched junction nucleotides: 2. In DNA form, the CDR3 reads TGTGCCAGCAGTGACAACGGGGGGGAGACCCAGTACTTC. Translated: CASSDNGGETQYF.

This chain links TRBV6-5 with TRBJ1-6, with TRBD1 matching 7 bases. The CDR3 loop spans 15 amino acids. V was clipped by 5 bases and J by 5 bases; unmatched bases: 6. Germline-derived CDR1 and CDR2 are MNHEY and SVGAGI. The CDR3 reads CASSISRGNNSPLHF. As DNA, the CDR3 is TGTGCCAGCAGTATCAGCAGGGGGAATAATTCACCCCTCCACTTT.

The DNA of the CDR3 is TGTGCCACCCTTCCGTCAAATGAACCAGCCCAGCATTTT. Its protein is CATLPSNEPAQHF. The rearrangement joins TRBV5-8 to TRBJ1-5; D gene unclear. V was shortened by 9 bases and J by 11 bases, with 21 bases between the two germline ends. The CDR3 runs 13 residues. Per germline, CDR1 SGHTS and CDR2 YDEGEE.

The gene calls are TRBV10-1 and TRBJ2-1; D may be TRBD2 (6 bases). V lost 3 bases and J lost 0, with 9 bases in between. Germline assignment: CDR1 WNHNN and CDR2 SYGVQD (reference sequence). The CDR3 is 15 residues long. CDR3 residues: CASSDGSGSYNEQFF. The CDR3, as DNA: TGCGCCAGCAGTGACGGGAGCGGCTCCTACAATGAGCAGTTCTTC.

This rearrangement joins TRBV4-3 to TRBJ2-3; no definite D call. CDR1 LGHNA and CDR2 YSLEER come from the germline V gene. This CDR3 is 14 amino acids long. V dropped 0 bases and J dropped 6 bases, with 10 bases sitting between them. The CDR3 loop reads CASSQDLVDDTQYF. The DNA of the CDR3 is TGCGCCAGCAGCCAAGATCTAGTCGACGATACGCAGTATTTT.

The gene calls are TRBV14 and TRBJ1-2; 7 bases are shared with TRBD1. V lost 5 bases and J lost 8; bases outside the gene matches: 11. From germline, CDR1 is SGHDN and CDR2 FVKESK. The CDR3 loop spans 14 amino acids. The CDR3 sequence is CASSFDRVIGGYTF. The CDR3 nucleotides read TGTGCCAGCAGCTTCGACAGGGTGATAGGAGGCTACACCTTC.

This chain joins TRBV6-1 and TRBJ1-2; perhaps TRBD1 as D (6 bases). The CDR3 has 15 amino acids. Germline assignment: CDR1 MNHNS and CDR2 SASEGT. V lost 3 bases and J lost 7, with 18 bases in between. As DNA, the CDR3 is TGTGCCAGCAGTGACATTATCGGACAGTTCGGTGGCTACACCTTC. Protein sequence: CASSDIIGQFGGYTF.

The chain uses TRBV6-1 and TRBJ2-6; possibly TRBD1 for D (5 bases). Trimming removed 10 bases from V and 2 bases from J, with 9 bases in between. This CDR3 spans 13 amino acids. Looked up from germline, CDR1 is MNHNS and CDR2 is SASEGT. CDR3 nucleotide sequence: TGTGCCACCAGGGTGGCTGGGGCCAACGTCCTGACTTTC. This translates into CATRVAGANVLTF.

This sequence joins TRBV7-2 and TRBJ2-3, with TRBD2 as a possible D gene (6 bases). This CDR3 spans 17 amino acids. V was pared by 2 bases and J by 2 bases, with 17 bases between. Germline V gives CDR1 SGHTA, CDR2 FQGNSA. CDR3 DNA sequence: TGTGCCAGCAGCTTACGAGCGGGTACCGTTCTCACAGATACGCAGTATTTT. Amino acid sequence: CASSLRAGTVLTDTQYF.

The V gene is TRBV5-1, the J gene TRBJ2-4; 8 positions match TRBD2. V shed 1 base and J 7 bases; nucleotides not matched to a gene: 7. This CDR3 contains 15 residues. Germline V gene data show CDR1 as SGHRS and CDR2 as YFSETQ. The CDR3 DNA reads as TGCGCCAGCAGCTTGTTACGGGAGGGCCTGAACATTCAGTACTTC. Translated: CASSLLREGLNIQYF.

The CDR3 loop reads CASSVGDFANTGELFF. CDR3 nucleotides: TGTGCCAGCAGCGTTGGTGACTTCGCGAACACCGGGGAGCTGTTTTTT. The rearrangement links TRBV7-2 to TRBJ2-2; D gene unclear. The CDR3 loop spans 16 amino acids. Germline V CDR1 and CDR2: SGHTA, FQGNSA. The ends were cut back, 5 bases at V and 0 bases at J, with 13 bases in the middle.